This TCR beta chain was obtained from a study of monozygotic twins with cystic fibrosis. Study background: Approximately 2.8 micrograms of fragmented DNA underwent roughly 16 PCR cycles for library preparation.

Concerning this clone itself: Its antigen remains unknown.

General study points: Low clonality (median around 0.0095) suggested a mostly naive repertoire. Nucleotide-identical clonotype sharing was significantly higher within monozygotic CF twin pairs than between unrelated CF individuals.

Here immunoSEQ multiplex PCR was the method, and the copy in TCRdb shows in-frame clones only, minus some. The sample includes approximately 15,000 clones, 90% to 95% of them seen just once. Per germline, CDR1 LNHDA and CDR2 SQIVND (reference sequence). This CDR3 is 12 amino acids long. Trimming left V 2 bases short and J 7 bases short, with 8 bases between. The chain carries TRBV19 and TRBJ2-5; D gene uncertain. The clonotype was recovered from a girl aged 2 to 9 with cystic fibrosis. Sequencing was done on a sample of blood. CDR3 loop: CASSIKAGTQYF. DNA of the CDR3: TGTGCCAGTAGTATAAAAGCAGGGACCCAGTACTTC.